A selection of T cell receptor beta chains follows, all from one sample in a study of T cell responses to AZD1222 COVID-19 vaccine. Only in-frame clones appear in the TCRdb table, and some are missing; sequencing was by immunoSEQ multiplex PCR. The sample has around 200,000 clones, about 88% seen once. The sequencing used peripheral blood, collected 28 days after the second AZD1222 dose. The receptors derive from an adult who received the AZD1222 COVID-19 vaccine. CDR3s leave out the opening cysteine and the closing phenylalanine or tryptophan. Not all rows give a size; the values are once, few, many and, for expanded clones, a class.

once	TRBJ2-2	TRBV7-9	ASSRLHSGGDTGELF
-	TRBJ2-1	TRBV5-1	ASSFGQGAYNEQF
-	TRBJ2-3	TRBV10-3	AISEGGTDTQY
-	TRBJ2-3	TRBV5-1	ASSLGQGRTDTQY
-	TRBJ2-7	TRBV11-2	ASSLGPNGNYEQY
-	TRBJ2-2	TRBV19	ASRLGENTGELF
-	TRBJ1-2	TRBV28	ASSLLGQGTLGYT
-	TRBJ1-1	TRBV28	ASTRPFEAF
-	TRBJ2-7	TRBV6-6	ASSVPGTLYEQY
-	TRBJ2-7	TRBV7-2	ASSSGVEQY
few	TRBJ1-5	TRBV7-9	ASSLADGQPQH
-	TRBJ2-7	TRBV28	ASSSVASGPTYEQY
-	TRBJ2-5	TRBV19	ASSIAGRMEETQY
-	TRBJ2-3	TRBV30	AARTENTDTQY
-	TRBJ2-6	TRBV3-1/TRBV3-2	ASSQVQQGGTGANVLT
few	TRBJ2-5	TRBV30	AWSGTSGRANQETQY
-	TRBJ1-1	TRBV18	ASSPGTGNTEAF
-	TRBJ1-5	TRBV30	AWSPRSNQPQH
-	TRBJ2-1	TRBV6-2/TRBV6-3	ASSSGGTREF